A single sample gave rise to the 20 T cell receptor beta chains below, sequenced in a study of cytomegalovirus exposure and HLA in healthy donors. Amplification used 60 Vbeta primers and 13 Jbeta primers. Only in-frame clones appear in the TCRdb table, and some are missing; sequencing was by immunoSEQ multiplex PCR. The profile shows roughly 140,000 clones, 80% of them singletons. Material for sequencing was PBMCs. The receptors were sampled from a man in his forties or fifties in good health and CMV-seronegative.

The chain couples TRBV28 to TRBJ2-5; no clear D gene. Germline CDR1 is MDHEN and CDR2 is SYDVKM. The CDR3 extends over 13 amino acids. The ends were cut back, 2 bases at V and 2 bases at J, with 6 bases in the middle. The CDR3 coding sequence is TGTGCCAGCAGTTTAAAGCCTCAAGAGACCCAGTACTTC. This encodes CASSLKPQETQYF.

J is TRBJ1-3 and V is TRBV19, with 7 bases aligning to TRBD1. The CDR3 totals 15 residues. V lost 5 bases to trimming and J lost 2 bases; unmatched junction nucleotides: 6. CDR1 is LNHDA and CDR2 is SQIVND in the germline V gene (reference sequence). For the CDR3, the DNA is TGTGCCAGTAGTGACAGGGTACCGCCTGGAAACACCATATATTTT. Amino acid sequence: CASSDRVPPGNTIYF.

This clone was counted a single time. CDR3 loop: CASLGQGREKLFF. CDR3 nucleotides: TGTGCCAGTCTGGGACAGGGACGTGAAAAACTGTTTTTT. The rearrangement links TRBV28 to TRBJ1-4; TRBD1 aligns across 9 bases. This CDR3 spans 13 amino acids. Trimming cost V 9 bases and J 7 bases; bases outside gene matches: 6. The germline CDR1 and CDR2 sequences are MDHEN and SYDVKM. The full variable domain, with the rest looked up from reference TRBV28 and TRBJ1-4, is DVKVTQSSRYLVKRTGEKVFLECVQDMDHENMFWYRQDPGLGLRLIYFSYDVKMKEKGDIPEGYSVSREKKERFSLILESASTNQTSMYLCASLGQGREKLFFGSGTQLSVL.

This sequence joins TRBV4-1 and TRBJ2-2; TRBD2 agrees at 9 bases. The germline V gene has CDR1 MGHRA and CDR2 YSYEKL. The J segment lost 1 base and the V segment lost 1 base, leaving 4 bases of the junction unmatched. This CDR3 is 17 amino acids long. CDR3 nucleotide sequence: TGCGCCAGCAGCCAAGTGCTAGCGGGGCTGAACACCGGGGAGCTGTTTTTT. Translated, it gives CASSQVLAGLNTGELFF.

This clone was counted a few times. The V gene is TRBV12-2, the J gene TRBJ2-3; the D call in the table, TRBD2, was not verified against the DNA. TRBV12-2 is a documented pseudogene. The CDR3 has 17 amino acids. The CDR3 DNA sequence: TGTGCAAGTCGCCCTTGGACTAGCGGGTCTGGCACAGATACGCAGTATTTT. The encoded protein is CASRPWTSGSGTDTQYF.

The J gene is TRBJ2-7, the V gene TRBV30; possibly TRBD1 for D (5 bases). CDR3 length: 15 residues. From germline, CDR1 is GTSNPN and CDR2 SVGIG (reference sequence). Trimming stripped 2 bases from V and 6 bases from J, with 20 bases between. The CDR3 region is CAWSPHSQGLGEQYF. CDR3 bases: TGTGCCTGGAGTCCCCACTCTCAGGGCTTGGGCGAGCAGTACTTC.

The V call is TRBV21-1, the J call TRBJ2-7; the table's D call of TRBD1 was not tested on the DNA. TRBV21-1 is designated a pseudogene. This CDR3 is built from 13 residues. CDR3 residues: CASSKGTTYEQYF. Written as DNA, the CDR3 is TGTGCCAGCAGCAAAGGGACAACTTACGAGCAGTACTTC.

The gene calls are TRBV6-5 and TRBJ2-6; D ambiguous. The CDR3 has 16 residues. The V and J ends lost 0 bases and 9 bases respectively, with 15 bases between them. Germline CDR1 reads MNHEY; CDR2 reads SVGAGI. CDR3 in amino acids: CASSYSYDFSNNVLTF. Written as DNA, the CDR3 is TGTGCCAGCAGTTACTCTTATGACTTTTCCAACAACGTCCTGACTTTC.

CDR3 sequence (DNA): TGTGCCAGCAGCAAAAGGGGGACAGCCCACCAAGAGACCCAGTACTTC. It yields the protein CASSKRGTAHQETQYF. The chain links TRBV7-2 to TRBJ2-5; 7 bases align to TRBD1. Germline loops: CDR1 SGHTA, CDR2 FQGNSA. The trim removed 5 bases at V and 0 bases at J, leaving 9 bases unmatched. The CDR3 length is 16 residues.

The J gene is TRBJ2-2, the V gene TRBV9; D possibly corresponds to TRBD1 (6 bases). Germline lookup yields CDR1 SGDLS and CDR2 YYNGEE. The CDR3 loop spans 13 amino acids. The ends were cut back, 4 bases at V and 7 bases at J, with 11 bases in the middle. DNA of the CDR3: TGTGCCAGCAGCTCGTCAGGGGTCGGGGAGCTGTTTTTT. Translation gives CASSSSGVGELFF.

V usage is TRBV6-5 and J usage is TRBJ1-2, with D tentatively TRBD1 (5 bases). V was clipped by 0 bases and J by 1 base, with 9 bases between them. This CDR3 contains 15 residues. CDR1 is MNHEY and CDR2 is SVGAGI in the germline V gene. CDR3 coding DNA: TGTGCCAGCAGTTACTCGAAGGGGTTTAACTATGGCTACACCTTC. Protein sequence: CASSYSKGFNYGYTF.

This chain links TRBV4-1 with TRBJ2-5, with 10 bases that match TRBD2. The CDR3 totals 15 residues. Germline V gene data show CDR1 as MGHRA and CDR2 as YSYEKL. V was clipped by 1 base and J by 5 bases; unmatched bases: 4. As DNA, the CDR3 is TGCGCCAGCAGCCAAGTGCTAGCGGGGGCCGAGACCCAGTACTTC. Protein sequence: CASSQVLAGAETQYF.

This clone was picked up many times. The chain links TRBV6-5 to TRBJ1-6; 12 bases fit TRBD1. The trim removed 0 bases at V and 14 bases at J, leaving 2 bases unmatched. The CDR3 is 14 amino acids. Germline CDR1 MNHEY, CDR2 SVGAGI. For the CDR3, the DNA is TGTGCCAGCAGTTACTCGGGACAGGGGGCATCCCTCCACTTT. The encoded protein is CASSYSGQGASLHF.

CDR3 DNA sequence: TGCGCCAGCAGAGAGTTAGCGGGGGGGACCTACAATGAGCAGTTCTTC. Protein: CASRELAGGTYNEQFF. V usage is TRBV5-1 and J usage is TRBJ2-1; 11 nucleotides match TRBD2. This CDR3 contains 16 residues. CDR1 SGHRS and CDR2 YFSETQ come from the germline V gene. The V segment lost 5 bases and the J segment 2 bases; nucleotides outside the gene matches: 6.

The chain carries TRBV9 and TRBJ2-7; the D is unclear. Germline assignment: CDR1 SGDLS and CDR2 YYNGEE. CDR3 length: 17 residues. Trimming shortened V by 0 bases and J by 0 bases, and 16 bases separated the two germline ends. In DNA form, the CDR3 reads TGTGCCAGCAGCGTAGGTTTGAGAGACACCAACTCCTACGAGCAGTACTTC. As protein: CASSVGLRDTNSYEQYF. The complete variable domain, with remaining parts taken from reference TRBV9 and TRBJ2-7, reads DSGVTQTPKHLITATGQRVTLRCSPRSGDLSVYWYQQSLDQGLQFLIQYYNGEERAKGNILERFSAQQFPDLHSELNLSSLELGDSALYFCASSVGLRDTNSYEQYFGPGTRLTVT.

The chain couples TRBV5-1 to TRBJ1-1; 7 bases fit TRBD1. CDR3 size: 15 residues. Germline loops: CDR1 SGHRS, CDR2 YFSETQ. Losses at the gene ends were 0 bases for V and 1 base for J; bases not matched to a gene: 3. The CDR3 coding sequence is TGCGCCAGCAGCTTGGCAGGGGGAAGGAACACTGAAGCTTTCTTT. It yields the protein CASSLAGGRNTEAFF.

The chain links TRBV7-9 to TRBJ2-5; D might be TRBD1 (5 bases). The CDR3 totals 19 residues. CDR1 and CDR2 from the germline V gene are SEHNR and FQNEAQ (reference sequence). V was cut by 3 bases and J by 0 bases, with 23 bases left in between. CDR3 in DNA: TGTGCCAGCAGCTTCCCGTTTACTGTGGCGCGGACAAACCAAGAGACCCAGTACTTC. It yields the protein CASSFPFTVARTNQETQYF.

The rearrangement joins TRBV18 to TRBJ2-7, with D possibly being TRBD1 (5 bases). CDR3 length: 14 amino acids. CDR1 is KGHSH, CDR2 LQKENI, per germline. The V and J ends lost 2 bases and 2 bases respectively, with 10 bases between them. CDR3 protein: CASSPGKGTYEQYF. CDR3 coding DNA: TGTGCCAGCTCACCAGGAAAGGGGACCTACGAGCAGTACTTC.

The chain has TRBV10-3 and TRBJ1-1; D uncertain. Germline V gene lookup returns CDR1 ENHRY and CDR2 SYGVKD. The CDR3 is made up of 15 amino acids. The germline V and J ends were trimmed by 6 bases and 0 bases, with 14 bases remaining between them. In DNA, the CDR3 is TGTGCCATCAGGGGCGAGACATTTATGAACACTGAAGCTTTCTTT. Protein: CAIRGETFMNTEAFF.

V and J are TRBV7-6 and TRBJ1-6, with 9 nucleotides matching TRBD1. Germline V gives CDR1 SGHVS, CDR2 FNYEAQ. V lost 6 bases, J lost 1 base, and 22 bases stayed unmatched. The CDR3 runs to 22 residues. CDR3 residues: CASSRGPSFRTGGGSYNSPLHF. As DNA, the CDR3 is TGTGCCAGCAGTCGAGGGCCCTCGTTTCGAACAGGGGGCGGGTCCTATAATTCACCCCTCCACTTT.